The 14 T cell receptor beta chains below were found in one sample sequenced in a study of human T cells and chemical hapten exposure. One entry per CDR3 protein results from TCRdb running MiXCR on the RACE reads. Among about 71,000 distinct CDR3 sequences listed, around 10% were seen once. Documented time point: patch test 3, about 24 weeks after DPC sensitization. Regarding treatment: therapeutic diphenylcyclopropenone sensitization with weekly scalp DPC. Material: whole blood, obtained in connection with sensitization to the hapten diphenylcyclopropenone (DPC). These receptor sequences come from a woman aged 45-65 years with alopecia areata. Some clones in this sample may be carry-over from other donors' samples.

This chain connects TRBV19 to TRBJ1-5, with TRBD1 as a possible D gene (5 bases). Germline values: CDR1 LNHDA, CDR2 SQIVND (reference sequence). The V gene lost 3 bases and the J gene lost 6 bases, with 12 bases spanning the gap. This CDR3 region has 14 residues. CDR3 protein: CASSMLGVSQPQHF. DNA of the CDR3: TGTGCCAGTAGTATGCTGGGGGTAAGTCAGCCCCAGCATTTT. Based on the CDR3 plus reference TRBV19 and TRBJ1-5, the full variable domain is DGGITQSPKYLFRKEGQNVTLSCEQNLNHDAMYWYRQDPGQGLRLIYYSQIVNDFQKGDIAEGYSVSREKKESFPLTVTSAQKNPTAFYLCASSMLGVSQPQHFGDGTRLSIL.

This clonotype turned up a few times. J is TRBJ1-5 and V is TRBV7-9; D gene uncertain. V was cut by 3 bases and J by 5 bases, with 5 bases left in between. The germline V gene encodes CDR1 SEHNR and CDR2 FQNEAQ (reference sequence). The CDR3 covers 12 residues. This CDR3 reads CASSFPDQPQHF. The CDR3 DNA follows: TGTGCCAGCAGCTTCCCCGATCAGCCCCAGCATTTT. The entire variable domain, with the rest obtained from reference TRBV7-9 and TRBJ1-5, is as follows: DTGVSQNPRHKITKRGQNVTFRCDPISEHNRLYWYRQTLGQGPEFLTYFQNEAQLEKSRLLSDRFSAERPKGSFSTLEIQRTEQGDSAMYLCASSFPDQPQHFGDGTRLSIL.

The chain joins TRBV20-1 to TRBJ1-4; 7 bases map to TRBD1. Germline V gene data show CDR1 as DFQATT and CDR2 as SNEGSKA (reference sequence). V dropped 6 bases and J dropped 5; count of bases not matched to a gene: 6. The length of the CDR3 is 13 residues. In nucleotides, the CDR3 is TGCAGTGCCAAGGACAGGTACAATGAAAAACTGTTTTTT. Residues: CSAKDRYNEKLFF.

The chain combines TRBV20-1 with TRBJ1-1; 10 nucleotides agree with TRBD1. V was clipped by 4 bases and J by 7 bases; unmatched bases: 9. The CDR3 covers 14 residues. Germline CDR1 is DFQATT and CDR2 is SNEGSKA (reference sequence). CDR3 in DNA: TGCAGTGCTATGACAGGGGGCTCTATTGATGAAGCTTTCTTT. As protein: CSAMTGGSIDEAFF.

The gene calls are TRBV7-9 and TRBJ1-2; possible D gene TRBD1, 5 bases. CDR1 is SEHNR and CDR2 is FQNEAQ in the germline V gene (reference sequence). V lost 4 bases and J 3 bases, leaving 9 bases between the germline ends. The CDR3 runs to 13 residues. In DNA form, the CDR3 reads TGTGCCAGCAGCTCGACAGTTTACTATGGCTACACCTTC. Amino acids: CASSSTVYYGYTF. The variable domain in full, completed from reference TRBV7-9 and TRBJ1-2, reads DTGVSQNPRHKITKRGQNVTFRCDPISEHNRLYWYRQTLGQGPEFLTYFQNEAQLEKSRLLSDRFSAERPKGSFSTLEIQRTEQGDSAMYLCASSSTVYYGYTFGSGTRLTVV.

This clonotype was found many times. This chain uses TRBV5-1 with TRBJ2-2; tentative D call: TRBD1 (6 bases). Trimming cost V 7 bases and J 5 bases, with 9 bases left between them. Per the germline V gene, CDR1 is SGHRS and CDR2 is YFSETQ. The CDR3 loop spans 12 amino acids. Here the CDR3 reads CASGQTTGELFF. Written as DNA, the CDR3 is TGCGCCAGCGGACAGACAACCGGGGAGCTGTTTTTT.

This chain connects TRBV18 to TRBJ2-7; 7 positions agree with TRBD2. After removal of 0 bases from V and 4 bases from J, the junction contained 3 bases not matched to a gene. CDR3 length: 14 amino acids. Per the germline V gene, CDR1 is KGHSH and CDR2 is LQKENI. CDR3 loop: CASSPPPGGYEQYF. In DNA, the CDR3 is TGTGCCAGCTCACCACCTCCCGGGGGGTACGAGCAGTACTTC.

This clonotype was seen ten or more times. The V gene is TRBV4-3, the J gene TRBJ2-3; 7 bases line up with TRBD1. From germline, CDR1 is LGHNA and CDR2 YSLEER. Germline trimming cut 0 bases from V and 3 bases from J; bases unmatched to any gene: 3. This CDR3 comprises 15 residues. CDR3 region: CASSQDRGLTDTQYF. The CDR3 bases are TGCGCCAGCAGCCAAGATAGGGGGCTGACAGATACGCAGTATTTT.

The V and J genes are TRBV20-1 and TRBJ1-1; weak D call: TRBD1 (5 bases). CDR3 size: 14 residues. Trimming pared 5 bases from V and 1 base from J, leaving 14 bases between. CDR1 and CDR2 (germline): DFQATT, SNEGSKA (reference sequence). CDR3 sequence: CSAYQGLGNTEAFF. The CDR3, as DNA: TGCAGTGCTTACCAGGGTCTTGGGAACACTGAAGCTTTCTTT.

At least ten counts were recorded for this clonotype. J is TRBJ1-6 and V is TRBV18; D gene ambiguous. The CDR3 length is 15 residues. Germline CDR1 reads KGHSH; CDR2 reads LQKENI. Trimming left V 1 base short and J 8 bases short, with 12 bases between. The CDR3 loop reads CASSPLPGSDSPLHF. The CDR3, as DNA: TGTGCCAGCTCACCACTTCCGGGTAGCGATTCACCCCTCCACTTT.

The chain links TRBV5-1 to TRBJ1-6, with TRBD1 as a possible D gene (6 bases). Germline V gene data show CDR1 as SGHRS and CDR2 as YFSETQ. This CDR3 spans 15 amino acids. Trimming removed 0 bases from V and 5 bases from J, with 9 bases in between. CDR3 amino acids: CASSLDQGNNSPLHF. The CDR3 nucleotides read TGCGCCAGCAGCTTGGACCAGGGGAATAATTCACCCCTCCACTTT.

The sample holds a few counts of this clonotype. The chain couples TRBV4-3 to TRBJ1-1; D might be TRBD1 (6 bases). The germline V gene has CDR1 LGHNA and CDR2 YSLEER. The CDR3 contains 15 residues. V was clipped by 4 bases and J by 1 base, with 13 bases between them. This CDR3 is CASSPLGGPNTEAFF. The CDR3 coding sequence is TGCGCCAGCAGCCCATTAGGGGGTCCGAACACTGAAGCTTTCTTT.

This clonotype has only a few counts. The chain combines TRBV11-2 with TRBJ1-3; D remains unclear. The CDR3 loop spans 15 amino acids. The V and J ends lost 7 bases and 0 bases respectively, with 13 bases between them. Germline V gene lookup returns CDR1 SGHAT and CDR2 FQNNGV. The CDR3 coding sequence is TGTGCCAGCATTCCGACGGAGAGCTCTGGAAACACCATATATTTT. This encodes CASIPTESSGNTIYF.

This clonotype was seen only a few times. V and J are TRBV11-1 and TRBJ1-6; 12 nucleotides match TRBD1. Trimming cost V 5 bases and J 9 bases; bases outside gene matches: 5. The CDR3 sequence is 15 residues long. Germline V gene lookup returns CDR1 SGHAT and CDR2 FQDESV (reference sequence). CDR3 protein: CASSRGQGAISPLHF. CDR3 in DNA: TGTGCCAGCAGCCGGGGACAGGGGGCGATTTCACCCCTCCACTTT.